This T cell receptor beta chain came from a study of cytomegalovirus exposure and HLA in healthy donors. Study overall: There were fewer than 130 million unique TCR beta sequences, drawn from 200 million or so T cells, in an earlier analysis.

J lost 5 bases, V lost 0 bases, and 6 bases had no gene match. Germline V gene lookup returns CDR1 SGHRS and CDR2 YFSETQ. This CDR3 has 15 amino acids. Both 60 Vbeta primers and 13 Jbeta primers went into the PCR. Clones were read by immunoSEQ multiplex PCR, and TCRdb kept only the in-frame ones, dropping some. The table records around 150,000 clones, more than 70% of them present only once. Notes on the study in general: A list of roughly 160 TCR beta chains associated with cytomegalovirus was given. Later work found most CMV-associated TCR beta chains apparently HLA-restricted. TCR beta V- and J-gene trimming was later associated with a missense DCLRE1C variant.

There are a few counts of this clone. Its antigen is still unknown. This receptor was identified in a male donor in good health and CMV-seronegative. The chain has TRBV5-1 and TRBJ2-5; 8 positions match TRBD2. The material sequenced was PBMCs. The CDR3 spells CASSLAGGGFETQYF. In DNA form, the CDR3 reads TGCGCCAGCAGCTTGGCGGGCGGGGGGTTCGAGACCCAGTACTTC.